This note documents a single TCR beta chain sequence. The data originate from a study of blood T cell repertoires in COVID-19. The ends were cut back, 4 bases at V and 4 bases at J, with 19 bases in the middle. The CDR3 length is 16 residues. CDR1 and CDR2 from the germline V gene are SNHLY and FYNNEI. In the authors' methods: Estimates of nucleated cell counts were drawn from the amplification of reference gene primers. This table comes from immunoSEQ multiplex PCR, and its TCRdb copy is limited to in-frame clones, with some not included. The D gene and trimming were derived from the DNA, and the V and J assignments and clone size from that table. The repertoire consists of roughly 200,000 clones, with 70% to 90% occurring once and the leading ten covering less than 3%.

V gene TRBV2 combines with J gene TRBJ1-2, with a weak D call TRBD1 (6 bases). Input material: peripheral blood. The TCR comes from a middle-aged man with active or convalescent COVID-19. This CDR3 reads CASSAKDRFLFYGYTF. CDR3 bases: TGTGCCAGCAGTGCTAAAGACAGGTTCCTGTTCTATGGCTACACCTTC.